Sequencing of this T cell receptor (beta chain) was carried out in a study of blood T cell repertoires in COVID-19. Study-level background: T cells, B-cell-depleted T cells, or PBMCs provided the cDNA or gDNA that served as material.

Measured with immunoSEQ multiplex PCR; TCRdb has only the in-frame clones, and not every one. The table records about 220,000 clones, approximately 92% of them present only once. Trimming cost V 0 bases and J 6 bases; bases outside gene matches: 3. The CDR3 runs to 15 residues. Germline CDR1 and CDR2: SNHLY and FYNNEI. Sequencing was performed on PBMCs or T cells enriched from blood (not recorded which). This sequence originates from a woman aged 18-35 years in a cohort exposed to, infected with or recovered from COVID-19 (not recorded which). The chain links TRBV2 to TRBJ1-3; 9 nucleotides line up with TRBD1. This CDR3 is CASSEAHRGQNTIYF. The CDR3 bases are TGTGCCAGCAGTGAAGCGCACAGGGGGCAAAACACCATATATTTT.